This T cell receptor (beta chain) is from a study of blood T cell repertoires in COVID-19. Assay: immunoSEQ multiplex PCR; the TCRdb copy retains only in-frame clones and omits some. The profile shows about 220,000 clones, about 78% of them singletons. The germline V gene has CDR1 SGHNT and CDR2 YYREEE (reference sequence). This CDR3 has 13 residues. Unmatched junction bases numbered 1, after V lost 2 bases and J lost 4 bases. The chain recombines TRBV5-4 with TRBJ2-3; 7 bases match TRBD1. What was sequenced was peripheral blood. The TCR originated in a woman in her 70s with acute or convalescent COVID-19. This chain's CDR3 is CASSFGQADTQYF. The CDR3 DNA sequence: TGTGCCAGCAGCTTTGGACAGGCAGATACGCAGTATTTT. Full variable domain (outside the CDR3, taken from reference TRBV5-4 and TRBJ2-3): ETGVTQSPTHLIKTRGQQVTLRCSSQSGHNTVSWYQQALGQGPQFIFQYYREEENGRGNFPPRFSGLQFPNYSSELNVNALELDDSALYLCASSFGQADTQYFGPGTRLTVL.